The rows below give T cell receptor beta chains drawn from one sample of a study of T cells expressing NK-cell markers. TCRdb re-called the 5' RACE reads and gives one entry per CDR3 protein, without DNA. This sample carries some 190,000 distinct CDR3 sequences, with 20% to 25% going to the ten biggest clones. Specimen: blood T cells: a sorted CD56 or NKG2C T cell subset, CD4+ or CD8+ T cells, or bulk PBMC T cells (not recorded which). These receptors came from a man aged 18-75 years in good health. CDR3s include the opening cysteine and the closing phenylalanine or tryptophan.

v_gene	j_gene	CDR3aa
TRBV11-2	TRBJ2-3	CASSLEASGASTDTQYF
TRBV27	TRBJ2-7	CASSLTPAGVTYEQYF
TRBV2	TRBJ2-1	CASSTDPDHNDEQFF
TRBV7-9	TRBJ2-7	CASSPELAGIHYYEQYF
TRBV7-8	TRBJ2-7	CASSTASHEQYF
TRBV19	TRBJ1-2	CASSIRAGMNGYTF
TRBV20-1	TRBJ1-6	CSAIDPNEAYNSPLHF
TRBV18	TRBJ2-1	CASSPKKSDPSYNEQFF
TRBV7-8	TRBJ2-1	CASSLGSGGARSEFF
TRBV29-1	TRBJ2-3	CSVSAAGGAADTQYF
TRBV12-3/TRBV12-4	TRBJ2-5	CASSLGTASTKETQYF
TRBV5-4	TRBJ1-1	CASSLGDYRGNTEAFF
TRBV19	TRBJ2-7	CASSIGQGYREQYF
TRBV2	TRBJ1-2	CASPEPGRTINYGYTF
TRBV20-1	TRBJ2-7	CSARGPTTYVQYF
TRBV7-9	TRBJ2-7	CASSSVGGSYEQYF
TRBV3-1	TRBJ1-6	CASSQDISRNSPLHF
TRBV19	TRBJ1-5	CASTQLQGNQPQHF